The source of this TCR beta chain is a study of PD-1 blockade in classical Hodgkin lymphoma. Study-wide background: Nivolumab dosing for patients was 3 mg/kg, administered intravenously every 2 weeks. Study conclusions and caveats: Reported findings placed baseline TCR diversity lower in newly diagnosed patients (compared with healthy donors). Among the patients, those starting nivolumab under 1 year after ASCT were excluded.

TCRdb keeps only in-frame clones here, not all; method: immunoSEQ multiplex PCR. The table lists some 90,000 clones, more than 70% of them singletons. Points on this clone: Its antigen is still unknown.

Germline CDR1 reads SGHVS; CDR2 reads FQNEAQ. The trim removed 1 base at V and 8 bases at J, leaving 19 bases unmatched. This CDR3 contains 18 residues. The time point: cycle 4 day 1 (C4D1), after less than 7 weeks of nivolumab. Each patient's relapse followed autologous stem cell transplantation, and brentuximab vedotin exposure varied. The genes are TRBV7-8 and TRBJ1-2; the match to TRBD1 covers 7 bases. The TCR was taken from a human donor with classical Hodgkin lymphoma. The specimen was peripheral blood mononuclear cells (PBMCs), collected before the fourth cycle of nivolumab. CDR3 in DNA: TGTGCCAGCAGCTTAGACAGGGGACGGGGGGGTAAGAGTGGAGGCTACACCTTC. Translation: CASSLDRGRGGKSGGYTF.